The 32 T cell receptor beta chains listed next were all sequenced from one sample in a study of PD-1 blockade in classical Hodgkin lymphoma (TCRdb year 2020). Library prep was done by the immunoSEQ multiplex PCR assay. Here the immuneACCESS table is served through TCRdb, limited to in-frame sequences with V and J called. Missing clones are a known gap in these copies; in checked studies unresolved V genes cover under half, and the rest lacks a known reason. The sample table lists approximately 30,000 clones, 80% of them with a count of one. 16% of the sample is in the top ten clones. The time point label, read with the paper, signifies: cycle 4 day 1 (C4D1), after 6 weeks of nivolumab. Relapse after autologous stem cell transplantation had occurred in all trial patients, and cohorts A, B and C were distinguished by prior brentuximab vedotin exposure. Sequencing was performed on peripheral blood mononuclear cells (PBMCs), taken before the fourth cycle of nivolumab. These receptors were collected from a human donor with classical Hodgkin lymphoma.

This clone showed up just once. The V and J genes are TRBV19 and TRBJ2-1; 7 bases fit TRBD2. CDR1 and CDR2 from the germline V gene are LNHDA and SQIVND (reference sequence). J was trimmed by 6 bases and V by 5 bases; bases with no gene match: 7. The length of the CDR3 is 14 residues. The CDR3 here is CASSRTGLVNEQFF. CDR3 DNA: TGTGCCAGTAGTCGAACAGGACTAGTCAATGAGCAGTTCTTC.

V and J are TRBV7-2 and TRBJ2-7; 11 nucleotides agree with TRBD2. The V gene end was trimmed by 1 base and the J gene end by 6 bases; junction bases not matched to a gene: 2. The CDR3 loop spans 14 amino acids. Germline-derived CDR1 and CDR2 are SGHTA and FQGNSA. The CDR3 sequence is CASSLGLAGGEQYF. CDR3 DNA sequence: TGTGCCAGCAGCTTAGGTCTAGCGGGAGGCGAGCAGTACTTC. The full variable domain, rest sourced from reference TRBV7-2 and TRBJ2-7, is GAGVSQSPSNKVTEKGKDVELRCDPISGHTALYWYRQSLGQGLEFLIYFQGNSAPDKSGLPSDRFSAERTGGSVSTLTIQRTQQEDSAVYLCASSLGLAGGEQYFGPGTRLTVT.

This clone has just a few counts. The chain combines TRBV11-2 with TRBJ1-1; 7 nucleotides line up with TRBD1. The CDR3 spans 14 residues. With V trimmed by 1 base and J by 5 bases, 4 bases remained unmatched. The germline gives CDR1 SGHAT, CDR2 FQNNGV. CDR3 in amino acids: CASSLGQGGTEAFF. CDR3 nucleotide sequence: TGTGCCAGCAGCTTAGGACAGGGAGGGACTGAAGCTTTCTTT.

This chain links TRBV7-2 with TRBJ2-1, with 9 nucleotides matching TRBD2. CDR1 and CDR2 from the germline V gene are SGHTA and FQGNSA. V trimming: 6 bases; J trimming: 1 base; junction bases outside the gene matches: 7. The length of the CDR3 is 16 residues. The CDR3 sequence: CASSRGSGGSYNEQFF. The CDR3 DNA reads TGTGCCAGCAGTCGGGGTAGCGGGGGTTCCTACAATGAGCAGTTCTTC.

A few counts support this clone. This chain connects TRBV2 to TRBJ1-2; TRBD1 agrees at 7 bases. The CDR3 sequence is 11 residues long. CDR1 and CDR2 (germline): SNHLY, FYNNEI. Germline trimming cut 6 bases from V and 5 bases from J; bases unmatched to any gene: 0. CDR3 bases: TGTGCCAGCAGGACAGGGTATGGCTACACCTTC. This gives the protein CASRTGYGYTF.

The table lists this clone with a count of one. This sequence joins TRBV6-1 and TRBJ1-5; D gene ambiguous. Germline-derived CDR1 and CDR2 are MNHNS and SASEGT. Trimming left V 5 bases short and J 10 bases short, with 9 bases between. There are 11 residues in the CDR3. As DNA, the CDR3 is TGTGCCAGCAGTTTTGAAGAACCCCAGCATTTT. Its protein product is CASSFEEPQHF.

J is TRBJ1-5 and V is TRBV7-9; possible D gene TRBD1, 6 bases. The germline V and J ends were trimmed by 4 bases and 4 bases, with 14 bases remaining between them. CDR1 is SEHNR and CDR2 is FQNEAQ in the germline V gene (reference sequence). CDR3 length equals 15 residues. CDR3 coding DNA: TGTGCCAGCAGCTCTACACGGACAGAGAATCAGCCCCAGCATTTT. Translated, it gives CASSSTRTENQPQHF. The full variable domain, its missing parts supplied by reference TRBV7-9 and TRBJ1-5, is DTGVSQNPRHKITKRGQNVTFRCDPISEHNRLYWYRQTLGQGPEFLTYFQNEAQLEKSRLLSDRFSAERPKGSFSTLEIQRTEQGDSAMYLCASSSTRTENQPQHFGDGTRLSIL.

V usage is TRBV2 and J usage is TRBJ2-5; TRBD1 matches at 7 bases. The CDR3 has 15 amino acids. Germline V gene lookup returns CDR1 SNHLY and CDR2 FYNNEI. Trimming at V came to 3 bases and at J to 1 base, leaving 5 bases not matched to a gene. DNA of the CDR3: TGTGCCAGCAGTGAGACACAGGGGATCCAAGAGACCCAGTACTTC. Protein sequence: CASSETQGIQETQYF. Full variable domain (rest looked up from reference TRBV2 and TRBJ2-5): EPEVTQTPSHQVTQMGQEVILRCVPISNHLYFYWYRQILGQKVEFLVSFYNNEISEKSEIFDDQFSVERPDGSNFTLKIRSTKLEDSAMYFCASSETQGIQETQYFGPGTRLLVL.

The V call is TRBV4-2, the J call TRBJ1-1; D ambiguous. Germline V gene data show CDR1 as LGHNA and CDR2 as YNFKEQ. CDR3 length: 16 amino acids. The V end lost 0 bases, the J end lost 0 bases, and 11 bases lay between the germline ends. The CDR3 DNA sequence: TGTGCCAGCAGCCAAGATCTCAGGCTTATGAACACTGAAGCTTTCTTT. It translates to CASSQDLRLMNTEAFF.

The chain joins TRBV6-1 to TRBJ1-1; D possibly corresponds to TRBD1 (6 bases). CDR3 length equals 15 residues. Trimming cost V 4 bases and J 2 bases, with 14 bases left between them. CDR1 and CDR2 from the germline V gene are MNHNS and SASEGT. The CDR3 protein is CASSAGGLPNTEAFF. The CDR3 DNA sequence: TGTGCCAGCAGTGCGGGGGGCCTACCTAACACTGAAGCTTTCTTT.

A single count supports this clone. The gene calls are TRBV7-2 and TRBJ2-7; weak D call: TRBD2 (6 bases). The CDR3 loop spans 17 amino acids. Germline assignment: CDR1 SGHTA and CDR2 FQGNSA. Deletions cut 1 base from V and 3 bases from J, with 19 bases between. In nucleotides, the CDR3 is TGTGCCAGCAGCTTAGGGACCGGTGGGCTAGCGAGCTACGAGCAGTACTTC. It specifies CASSLGTGGLASYEQYF.

The rearrangement uses TRBV6-1 and TRBJ2-5; D gene ambiguous. Germline V CDR1 and CDR2: MNHNS, SASEGT. This CDR3 has 10 residues. Trimming stripped 7 bases from V and 4 bases from J, with 4 bases between. Here the CDR3 reads CASKVETQYF. The CDR3 DNA reads as TGTGCCAGCAAGGTAGAGACCCAGTACTTC.

The chain has TRBV28 and TRBJ2-7; perhaps TRBD2 as D (6 bases). Germline loops: CDR1 MDHEN, CDR2 SYDVKM. V lost 5 bases, J lost 2 bases, and 16 bases lay in between. The CDR3 spans 15 residues. The DNA of the CDR3 is TGTGCCAGCAGTACCGTAGGGACTGCTACCTACGAGCAGTACTTC. Protein sequence: CASSTVGTATYEQYF.

The V call is TRBV19, the J call TRBJ2-7; the D gene is possibly TRBD2 (5 bases). Per the germline V gene, CDR1 is LNHDA and CDR2 is SQIVND (reference sequence). The CDR3 is made up of 14 amino acids. V shed 7 bases and J shed 2 bases, with 15 bases lying between them. The CDR3 here is CASTRTRGAYEQYF. In DNA, the CDR3 is TGTGCCAGTACCCGGACCCGGGGTGCCTACGAGCAGTACTTC.

The chain is built from TRBV5-1 and TRBJ2-6, with 8 bases lining up with TRBD1. Trimming removed 2 bases from V and 0 bases from J; junction bases left unmatched: 4. The CDR3 totals 17 residues. Germline CDR1 reads SGHRS; CDR2 reads YFSETQ. CDR3 in amino acids: CASSLWTGSSGANVLTF. DNA of the CDR3: TGCGCCAGCAGCTTATGGACAGGGAGCTCTGGGGCCAACGTCCTGACTTTC.

J is TRBJ2-6 and V is TRBV11-2; possibly TRBD1 or TRBD2 for D (5 bases each). In germline, CDR1 is SGHAT, CDR2 FQNNGV. This CDR3 has 11 residues. Trimming left V 5 bases short and J 11 bases short, with 7 bases between. CDR3 in amino acids: CASSLGDVLTF. DNA of the CDR3: TGTGCCAGCAGCCTGGGGGACGTCCTGACTTTC. Together with reference TRBV11-2 and TRBJ2-6, the CDR3 gives the full variable domain: EAGVAQSPRYKIIEKRQSVAFWCNPISGHATLYWYQQILGQGPKLLIQFQNNGVVDDSQLPKDRFSAERLKGVDSTLKIQPAKLEDSAVYLCASSLGDVLTFGAGSRLTVL.

The rearrangement links TRBV9 to TRBJ2-1; 10 bases agree with TRBD1. The V gene's germline CDR1 is SGDLS and CDR2 YYNGEE. CDR3 size: 14 residues. The trim removed 4 bases at V and 4 bases at J, leaving 2 bases unmatched. CDR3 coding DNA: TGTGCCAGCAGCTTGGGACAGGGGTACAATGAGCAGTTCTTC. Translated: CASSLGQGYNEQFF.

The CDR3 region is CSVEVFQETQYF. The CDR3 DNA reads TGCAGCGTTGAAGTTTTCCAAGAGACCCAGTACTTC. V gene TRBV29-1 combines with J gene TRBJ2-5; D is uncertain. Germline assignment: CDR1 SQVTM and CDR2 ANQGSEA. The CDR3 totals 12 residues. V was pared by 1 base and J by 1 base, with 4 bases between.

The rearrangement joins TRBV5-1 to TRBJ2-5; 15 bases align to TRBD2. This CDR3 has 19 residues. Germline V lookup: CDR1 SGHRS, CDR2 YFSETQ. With 4 bases clipped from V and 4 bases from J, the junction kept 14 bases outside the gene matches. The CDR3 loop is CASSVPGLAGGAAPETQYF. The CDR3, as DNA: TGCGCCAGCAGCGTGCCGGGACTAGCGGGAGGCGCAGCTCCAGAGACCCAGTACTTC.

The chain combines TRBV6-5 with TRBJ2-1; D not resolved. CDR1 is MNHEY and CDR2 is SVGAGI in the germline V gene. This CDR3 region has 16 residues. V lost 0 bases and J 0 bases, leaving 9 bases between the germline ends. CDR3 DNA: TGTGCCAGCAGTTACTCAGGGATCTTCTCCTACAATGAGCAGTTCTTC. This encodes CASSYSGIFSYNEQFF.

The rearrangement uses TRBV7-9 and TRBJ1-1, with 7 bases fitting TRBD1. The CDR3 spans 15 residues. Germline lookup yields CDR1 SEHNR and CDR2 FQNEAQ (reference sequence). The J segment lost 1 base and the V segment lost 6 bases, leaving 8 bases of the junction unmatched. The CDR3 sequence: CASSVSGQRNTEAFF. CDR3 nucleotides: TGTGCCAGCAGTGTATCGGGACAGAGGAACACTGAAGCTTTCTTT.

The genes are TRBV5-1 and TRBJ2-5, with 12 bases aligning to TRBD2. The CDR3 runs 17 residues. V was clipped by 4 bases and J by 5 bases; unmatched bases: 12. Germline V gene data show CDR1 as SGHRS and CDR2 as YFSETQ. The CDR3 coding sequence is TGCGCCAGCAGCGCCGGGACTAGCGGGCGAAAGGGGGAGACCCAGTACTTC. Translation gives CASSAGTSGRKGETQYF.

The chain combines TRBV10-2 with TRBJ2-7, with TRBD1 identical over 7 bases. Trimming at V came to 8 bases and at J to 0 bases, leaving 4 bases not matched to a gene. The germline gives CDR1 WSHSY, CDR2 SAAADI. The CDR3 spans 13 residues. CDR3 nucleotides: TGCGCCAGCTGGACAGGCTACTCCTACGAGCAGTACTTC. Its translation: CASWTGYSYEQYF.

With regard to this clone: At one of its ends the junction is not consistent with the germline gene, which may arise from a read error. The chain combines TRBV9 with TRBJ2-5, with 8 bases matching TRBD2. Germline lookup yields CDR1 SGDLS and CDR2 YYNGEE. The CDR3 runs 14 residues. The CDR3 DNA follows: TGTGCCAGCAGCAAACTAGCGGCGCAAGGGACCCAGTACTTC. Translated, it gives CASSKLAAQGTQYF.

This clone was seen more than once but under ten times. The chain joins TRBV19 to TRBJ1-5, with 10 positions matching TRBD1. The germline gives CDR1 LNHDA, CDR2 SQIVND (reference sequence). CDR3 length: 13 amino acids. Unmatched junction bases numbered 6, after V lost 10 bases and J lost 6 bases. The CDR3 spells CATSGTGAQPQHF. In nucleotides, the CDR3 is TGTGCCACCTCCGGGACAGGGGCTCAGCCCCAGCATTTT.

The CDR3 nucleotides read TGTGCCTGGGAGACAGGCGAGACCCAGTACTTC. Translated: CAWETGETQYF. The chain employs TRBV30 and TRBJ2-5, with a tentative D call TRBD1 (6 bases). Germline V gives CDR1 GTSNPN, CDR2 SVGIG (reference sequence). The CDR3 runs to 11 residues. The ends were cut back, 5 bases at V and 5 bases at J, with 9 bases in the middle.

The rearrangement links TRBV19 to TRBJ2-5, with D possibly matching TRBD2 (5 bases). This CDR3 region has 15 residues. Germline loops: CDR1 LNHDA, CDR2 SQIVND (reference sequence). V dropped 2 bases and J dropped 5 bases, with 15 bases sitting between them. DNA for the CDR3: TGTGCCAGTAGTATACGTGAGGGTATCTTGGAGACCCAGTACTTC. Translated: CASSIREGILETQYF. The complete variable domain, with remaining parts taken from reference TRBV19 and TRBJ2-5, reads DGGITQSPKYLFRKEGQNVTLSCEQNLNHDAMYWYRQDPGQGLRLIYYSQIVNDFQKGDIAEGYSVSREKKESFPLTVTSAQKNPTAFYLCASSIREGILETQYFGPGTRLLVL.

The chain couples TRBV10-3 to TRBJ1-4, with 8 bases that match TRBD1. The CDR3 totals 15 residues. CDR1 and CDR2 from the germline V gene are ENHRY and SYGVKD. V dropped 6 bases and J dropped 4; count of bases not matched to a gene: 7. CDR3 loop: CAISPGQAVNEKLFF. The CDR3 bases are TGTGCCATCAGCCCGGGACAGGCCGTTAATGAAAAACTGTTTTTT.

This clone is labeled medium-sized (0.01 to 0.1%). The rearrangement joins TRBV30 to TRBJ2-7, with 8 bases that match TRBD2. The V and J ends lost 0 bases and 5 bases, in that order; junction bases with no gene match: 12. Per the germline V gene, CDR1 is GTSNPN and CDR2 is SVGIG (reference sequence). The CDR3 is 16 residues long. The CDR3 region is CAWSVPGISGADEQYF. The CDR3 bases are TGTGCCTGGAGTGTACCAGGGATTAGCGGGGCAGACGAGCAGTACTTC.

This chain connects TRBV7-9 to TRBJ2-1; maybe TRBD1 (5 bases). The CDR3 runs to 15 residues. Germline V CDR1 and CDR2: SEHNR, FQNEAQ (reference sequence). V was trimmed by 1 base and J by 3 bases, leaving 10 bases between them. The CDR3 reads CASSLVRQGYNEQFF. The CDR3 DNA is TGTGCCAGCAGCTTAGTCCGGCAGGGCTACAATGAGCAGTTCTTC.

The chain employs TRBV6-6 and TRBJ1-4; TRBD1 matches 8 bases. J was trimmed by 0 bases and V by 5 bases; bases with no gene match: 5. The CDR3 is 16 residues long. The germline gives CDR1 MNHNY, CDR2 SVGAGI (reference sequence). CDR3 bases: TGTGCCAGCAGTCGGCAGGGGGCGGCAACTAATGAAAAACTGTTTTTT. This translates into CASSRQGAATNEKLFF.

The rearrangement links TRBV4-1 to TRBJ1-2; D not resolved. V was clipped by 0 bases and J by 7 bases, with 12 bases between them. The CDR3 covers 14 residues. Germline values: CDR1 MGHRA, CDR2 YSYEKL. In nucleotides, the CDR3 is TGCGCCAGCAGCCAAGATCGGTCAATTGCTGGCTACACCTTC. This encodes CASSQDRSIAGYTF.